This T cell receptor beta chain was recovered during a study of vaccination effects on CD4 cells after COVID-19. Antigen-specific CD4+ T cells were expanded (with viral peptide pools) by the ViraFEST assay ahead of sequencing. Researchers isolated CD4+ T cells once roughly ten days of culture had elapsed. All study participants received two doses of BNT162b2 or mRNA-1273 vaccine. Cultures of over 1.5 million PBMC per well contained approximately 10 IU/ml IL-2 plus 10 ug/ml peptides. With regard to this clone: Its antigen is currently unknown.

There are 14 residues in the CDR3. Germline-derived CDR1 and CDR2 are MNHEY and SVGAGI. Trimming took 6 bases from V and 4 from J, leaving 13 bases between them. Assay used: immunoSEQ multiplex PCR; TCRdb lists only in-frame clones, some missing. The data contain 35,000 to 40,000 clones, about 80% of them singletons. The gene calls are TRBV6-5 and TRBJ1-3, with D tentatively TRBD1 (5 bases). This TCR derives from a human donor who received a COVID-19 vaccine. Some clones in this sample may be carry-over from other donors' samples. The source was CD4+ T cells from PBMCs cultured with HCoV-NL63 spike peptides, collected after COVID-19 vaccination. The CDR3 reads CASSRGGYGNTIYF. Here the CDR3 DNA reads TGTGCCAGCAGCCGGGGGGGGTACGGAAACACCATATATTTT.